Sequencing of this T cell receptor (beta chain) was carried out in a study of OX40 agonist ivuxolimab in advanced cancers. As for the study in general: In this cohort, patients received ivuxolimab, an agonistic anti-OX40 (CD134) antibody.

The CDR3 is 15 residues long. In germline, CDR1 is SQVTM, CDR2 ANQGSEA. Trimming shortened V by 2 bases and J by 2 bases, and 16 bases separated the two germline ends. Assay: immunoSEQ multiplex PCR; the TCRdb copy retains only in-frame clones and omits some. The sample has fewer than 20,000 clones; roughly 75% are singletons. Researchers took blood at baseline, on cycle 4 day 1, and on cycle 7 day 1. The sample in question was CD4+ or CD8+ T cells sorted from blood, obtained in a trial of the OX40 agonist ivuxolimab. The rearrangement joins TRBV29-1 to TRBJ2-7; D gene unclear. The receptor's source is an adult with an advanced solid tumor such as melanoma, head and neck, liver or kidney cancer. CDR3 protein: CSVESDTGRTYEQYF. The CDR3 DNA sequence: TGCAGCGTTGAATCTGACACGGGTCGGACCTACGAGCAGTACTTC.